Each of the 5 T cell receptor beta chains below was sequenced from the same sample in a study of breast tumors, draining lymph nodes, adjacent tissues listed by TCRdb under 2016. To prepare the library, multiplex PCR was applied. For sequencing, an Illumina HiSeq 2000 was employed. Clones were called with MiXCR by TCRdb after fastp trimmed the public reads at Q25, and only in-frame beta chains were retained. Rows matching on CDR3 protein sequence are summarized as one entry with the most common DNA and genes. In all, the sample holds under 250,000 distinct CDR3 sequences, and 32% of those were seen once. The ten largest make up approximately 1.5% of the sample. The axillary draining lymph nodes of breast cancer patients were the source of the lymph node samples. Sequencing was carried out using axillary lymph node tissue. The receptors were gathered from a female donor with breast cancer. Some clones in this sample may be carry-over from other donors' samples.

This clonotype has at least ten counts. This chain links TRBV20-1 with TRBJ2-3; D unresolved. This CDR3 has 13 residues. Trimming stripped 3 bases from V and 0 bases from J, with 7 bases between. Germline-derived CDR1 and CDR2 are DFQATT and SNEGSKA (reference sequence). CDR3 sequence: CSASRSSTDTQYF. CDR3 in DNA: TGCAGTGCTAGCAGGTCCAGCACAGATACGCAGTATTTT.

This clonotype appeared many times. The J gene is TRBJ2-2, the V gene TRBV19, with 9 bases aligning to TRBD1. The CDR3 runs to 14 residues. CDR1 is LNHDA and CDR2 is SQIVND in the germline V gene (reference sequence). V dropped 6 bases and J dropped 5; count of bases not matched to a gene: 4. CDR3 residues: CASSDRGVTGELFF. DNA for the CDR3: TGTGCCAGTAGCGACAGGGGGGTAACCGGGGAGCTGTTTTTT.

This clonotype was counted between two and nine times. It may be a read error: a sequence one base away is much more abundant. J is TRBJ2-7 and V is TRBV20-1, with D possibly being TRBD1 or TRBD2 (5 bases each). Germline lookup yields CDR1 DFQATT and CDR2 SNEGSKA (reference sequence). This CDR3 has 11 residues. The CDR3 reads CSARGGWEQSF. The CDR3 DNA is TGCAGTGCTAGAGGGGGGTGGGAGCAGTCCTTC.

This clonotype was recorded many times. This rearrangement joins TRBV9 to TRBJ1-3; D might be TRBD1 (5 bases). Deletions cut 4 bases from V and 0 bases from J, with 8 bases between. Germline CDR1 reads SGDLS; CDR2 reads YYNGEE. The CDR3 length is 14 residues. The CDR3 sequence is CASSTGTSGNTIYF. CDR3 DNA sequence: TGTGCCAGCAGCACGGGGACCTCTGGAAACACCATATATTTT.

The chain uses TRBV6-6 and TRBJ1-1; no reliable D call. From germline, CDR1 is MNHNY and CDR2 SVGAGI (reference sequence). This CDR3 has 13 residues. V was cut by 4 bases and J by 3 bases, with 9 bases left in between. The CDR3 nucleotides are TGTGCCAGCAGTTTCTCGGAGTACACTGAAGCTTTCTTT. It codes for CASSFSEYTEAFF.